This T cell receptor beta chain was observed in a study of blood T cell repertoires in COVID-19. The CDR3 runs 15 residues. Germline CDR1 and CDR2: KGHSH and LQKENI. Trimming shortened V by 1 base and J by 5 bases, and 14 bases separated the two germline ends. Seattle cases were enrolled at active infection and followed longitudinally. In the authors' methods: Amplifying reference gene primers gave estimates of nucleated cell counts. Profiling relied on immunoSEQ multiplex PCR, and the TCRdb table lists in-frame clones only, not all of them. V and J calls and clone size are as listed in that table; D and trimming were resolved from the DNA. The sample has roughly 48,000 clones, about 92% seen once.

The clonotype comes from a man in his sixties with COVID-19, enrolled during active disease. This chain joins TRBV18 and TRBJ1-1; a weak D match, TRBD1 (5 bases). Sequencing was carried out using peripheral blood. The DNA of the CDR3 is TGTGCCAGCTCACCACAAGAAGGGGTCGTTACTGAAGCTTTCTTT. It yields the protein CASSPQEGVVTEAFF. Using reference TRBV18 and TRBJ1-1 for the parts outside the CDR3, the full variable domain is NAGVMQNPRHLVRRRGQEARLRCSPMKGHSHVYWYRQLPEEGLKFMVYLQKENIIDESGMPKERFSAEFPKEGPSILRIQQVVRGDSAAYFCASSPQEGVVTEAFFGQGTRLTVV.